The present entry profiles one T cell receptor (beta chain) with its context. This clonotype was observed a handful of times. The target of this receptor is not known. There are no base qualities to consult, and no much larger clone falls within one base. Per the germline V gene, SGHAT is the CDR1 and FQNNGV is the CDR2. From its cysteine to its phenylalanine, the CDR3 spans 14 amino acids. The kept DNA is CDR3 alone, 42 bases in frame from the first base. V and J lose 5 bases and 0 bases, and a span of 10 bases separates them. The sample belongs to a study of T-cell memory formation after mild COVID-19 (dated by TCRdb to 2020 to 2022). Study-level background: Most TCR sequence clusters were specific to one of the two donors. T-cell clones expanding and contracting after mild COVID-19 in two donors were tracked by longitudinal TCRalpha and TCRbeta repertoire sequencing. Two young, previously healthy adult volunteers, one female and one male, were included in the cohort. What the study reported, not specific to this receptor: Some responding clones were found in pre-infection memory, which suggests that pre-existing cross-reactive memory T cells took part in the SARS-CoV-2 response. Clones that contracted from day 15 to 85 showed balanced CD4/CD8 phenotypes, whereas a second wave of clones that expanded from day 15 to 37 leaned towards CD4+. SARS-CoV-2 specificity of the second-wave clones peaking on day 37 was not confirmed. Contracting CD4+ clones turned up mainly in the CM and EM memory subsets, whereas EMRA was where CD8+ clones were enriched. Only a couple of mild cases were covered by the study, and larger cohorts that include severe cases with pre-infection samples were considered necessary.

The instrument was an Illumina NovaSeq 6000. TCRalpha and TCRbeta cDNA libraries were built by 5'RACE with constant-segment primers, adding sample barcodes and unique molecular identifiers. RNA was extracted from every sample with Trizol reagent. Amplification of the libraries took two PCR steps, and the second step added a second sample barcode plus Illumina TruSeq adapters. The libraries were sequenced on an Illumina NovaSeq using 2 x 150 bp paired-end reads. Processing in the source paper ran as follows. Reads were demultiplexed and collapsed into UMI-guided consensus sequences with migec v1.2.7. Using mixcr v2.1.11, UMI consensuses were aligned to TRA and TRB V and J templates and then assembled into clonotypes. A clonotype was counted as expanded or contracted only when both edgeR and NoisET called the clonotype significant, with the noise models trained on biological replicates. For edgeR calls, a false discovery rate-adjusted p below 0.01 and a log2 fold-change threshold of 1 were applied. As an exploratory analysis of dynamics, max-normalized trajectories of the 1000 most abundant clonotypes were examined by PCA with hierarchical clustering. Separately sequenced CD4+ and CD8+ repertoires were used to assign the CD4 or CD8 phenotype of responding clones. TCRdb reprocessing: public reads trimmed at Q25 with fastp, clones called with MiXCR, in-frame beta chains kept. Rows with a matching CDR3 protein are joined into one entry that keeps the most common DNA and genes. These V and J calls derive from TCRdb rather than the authors' analysis. This sample lists roughly 120,000 distinct CDR3 sequences; about 20% were detected once. 40% to 50% of the sample is in the top ten clones.

PBMCs were isolated by Ficoll-Paque density gradient centrifugation. The TCR originated in a man younger than 35 who had mild COVID-19 (a few samples of this study predate the infection). The sample titles of this study are shuffled in the database, so cell type and time point are left out; the donor was told from shared clones. The sample taken for sequencing was PBMCs or a T cell subset sorted from them (not recorded which). The chain was built from TRBV11-2 and TRBJ1-1, and TRBD1 may be the D gene, going by 6 matching bases. The bases read TGTGCCAGCAGCCCCCAGGGGATGAACACTGAAGCTTTCTTT. This yields the protein CASSPQGMNTEAFF.